These T cell receptor beta chains were read from a single sample in a study of control samples from healthy donors and cancer patients. The repertoire was sequenced with immunoSEQ multiplex PCR; TCRdb's copy has only in-frame clones and lacks some. Of about 130,000 clones listed, approximately 92% are singletons. What was sequenced was blood. The receptors come from a man aged 18 to 30 in good health. Each CDR3 is given without its conserved first and last residue.

J: TRBJ2-1; V: TRBV7-9; CDR3: ASSRGSGGHNEQF
J: TRBJ1-2; V: TRBV5-4; CDR3: ASSRQQGFYGYT
J: TRBJ2-7; V: TRBV6-4; CDR3: ASNAPPGDRDEQY
J: TRBJ2-3; V: TRBV7-9; CDR3: ASSTGLAGPLEKTDTQY
J: TRBJ1-2; V: TRBV10-3; CDR3: AISESIQGNYGYT
J: TRBJ2-7; V: TRBV15; CDR3: ATSRDVGASYEQY
J: TRBJ1-2; V: TRBV27; CDR3: ASSQGGLGYT
J: TRBJ2-2; V: TRBV7-9; CDR3: ASSFNTGELF
J: TRBJ2-6; V: TRBV5-1; CDR3: ASSSQASGANVLT
J: TRBJ2-3; V: TRBV5-5; CDR3: ASSLGPAGGVSDTQY
J: TRBJ1-2; V: TRBV9; CDR3: ASSVAPQDAYGYT
J: TRBJ1-2; V: TRBV5-6; CDR3: ASSLAGVYGYT
J: TRBJ1-1; V: TRBV11-2; CDR3: ASSPGPKGTEAF
J: TRBJ2-5; V: TRBV19; CDR3: ASSSGGGETQY
J: TRBJ1-1; V: TRBV27; CDR3: ASSLRGSTEAF
J: TRBJ2-7; V: TRBV27; CDR3: ASSGDAAEQY
J: TRBJ2-1; V: TRBV5-6; CDR3: ASSLEGVSSYNEQF
J: TRBJ1-2; V: TRBV5-6; CDR3: ASSPGDRGYGYT
J: TRBJ1-6; V: TRBV29-1; CDR3: SVGTSNNSPLH
J: TRBJ2-7; V: TRBV5-4; CDR3: ASSLTSGEPSYEQY
J: TRBJ1-3; V: TRBV11-1; CDR3: ASSSRQDRSGNTIY
J: TRBJ2-1; V: TRBV6-1; CDR3: ASGTGAGAYNEQF
J: TRBJ1-1; V: TRBV5-1; CDR3: ASSWTGDLGNTEAF
J: TRBJ1-1; V: TRBV7-2; CDR3: ASSSTGGVTEAF
J: TRBJ2-1; V: TRBV9; CDR3: ASSPPGLSEQF
J: TRBJ1-4; V: TRBV30; CDR3: AGKWDGGDEKLF
J: TRBJ2-5; V: TRBV5-4; CDR3: ASSTAGGRETQY
J: TRBJ2-5; V: TRBV2; CDR3: ASSVGGGVQETQY
J: TRBJ2-1; V: TRBV5-1; CDR3: ASSLEQSYNEQF
J: TRBJ1-2; V: TRBV3-1/TRBV3-2; CDR3: ASSPPGTVYGYT
J: TRBJ2-3; V: TRBV10-3; CDR3: AIRDSSGGSDTQY
J: TRBJ1-3; V: TRBV19; CDR3: ASTLRGVTGNTIY
J: TRBJ2-7; V: TRBV12-3/TRBV12-4; CDR3: ASRGQGAYEQY
J: TRBJ2-2; V: TRBV6-1; CDR3: ASSEYRGRPADLGELF
J: TRBJ2-7; V: TRBV5-6; CDR3: ASSLEYHGVQTYEQY
J: TRBJ2-1; V: TRBV19; CDR3: ASRHSGAYNEQF
J: TRBJ1-1; V: TRBV7-9; CDR3: ASSLAPGTSKNTEAF
J: TRBJ1-1; V: TRBV7-3; CDR3: ASSSRPAGEAF
J: TRBJ2-5; V: TRBV9; CDR3: ASSVGPTPYETQY
J: TRBJ1-3; V: TRBV14; CDR3: ASSPWDRGNTIY
J: TRBJ2-5; V: TRBV5-1; CDR3: ASSLSGTKETQY
J: TRBJ2-2; V: TRBV6-4; CDR3: ASRLEQGGTGELF
J: TRBJ2-1; V: TRBV5-4; CDR3: ASSSSGGYNEQF
J: TRBJ1-1; V: TRBV2; CDR3: ASMGAGANTEAF
J: TRBJ2-7; V: TRBV6-5; CDR3: ASLPGQGGSEQY
J: TRBJ2-6; V: TRBV5-6; CDR3: ASSPRTGLSSGANVLT
J: TRBJ2-2; V: TRBV11-2; CDR3: ASSLDMQRGRTGELF
J: TRBJ2-1; V: TRBV5-1; CDR3: ASSWGYGTPIKMEQF
J: TRBJ1-2; V: TRBV3-1/TRBV3-2; CDR3: ASSQVPGGQGYGYT
J: TRBJ1-3; V: TRBV5-6; CDR3: ASSPLDLVSGNTIY
J: TRBJ1-2; V: TRBV30; CDR3: AWSVPRPGYGYT
J: TRBJ2-3; V: TRBV11-3; CDR3: ASSLDGSSTDTQY
J: TRBJ1-2; V: TRBV30; CDR3: AWSVGVFTGGSGYT
J: TRBJ1-5; V: TRBV2; CDR3: ASSEQALGNQPQH
J: TRBJ2-7; V: TRBV3-1/TRBV3-2; CDR3: ASSQDRTGQGALAYEQY
J: TRBJ1-2; V: TRBV6-5; CDR3: ASSQGYYGYT
J: TRBJ1-5; V: TRBV6-4; CDR3: ASSDPLNRREWGNQPQH